This TCR beta chain comes out of a study of cytomegalovirus exposure and HLA in healthy donors. The overall study: Among the 400 or so donors who were genotyped, approximately 83% fell in the genetic ancestry cluster that is associated with self-reported Caucasian donors.

These donors counted as nominally healthy when sampled, but unrecorded immune exposures were likely. CDR3 size: 16 residues. The germline CDR1 and CDR2 sequences are SGHDT and YYEEEE. V lost 1 base, J lost 3 bases, and 16 bases lay in between. A multiplex PCR was run with 60 Vbeta primers and 13 Jbeta primers. Profiled with immunoSEQ multiplex PCR; TCRdb holds only in-frame clones, not every one. The sample carries over 150,000 clones, 65% to 80% recorded once. Details on this clone: Its specificity is not known.

Study-wide results and limits: At a 0.05 false discovery rate, a later analysis found some 17,000 TCR beta sequences to be associated with HLA alleles. In a later analysis, V- and J-gene trimming of beta chains associated with a DCLRE1C missense variant, replicated independently.

The sample taken for sequencing was PBMCs. This clonotype originated in a man between 40 and 49 years old in good health and CMV-seronegative. The V gene is TRBV5-6, the J gene TRBJ1-1; D is possibly TRBD1 (6 bases). In nucleotides, the CDR3 is TGTGCCAGCAGCTTGATCCAGGGGAGAGATGACACTGAAGCTTTCTTT. Protein: CASSLIQGRDDTEAFF.